This T cell receptor beta chain derives from a study of cytomegalovirus exposure and HLA in healthy donors. CDR1 is SGHVS and CDR2 is FNYEAQ in the germline V gene. The germline V and J ends were trimmed by 5 bases and 2 bases, with 12 bases remaining between them. CDR3 length equals 14 residues. PCR employed 60 Vbeta and 13 Jbeta primers. The repertoire was sequenced with immunoSEQ multiplex PCR; TCRdb's copy has only in-frame clones and lacks some. Among approximately 92,000 clones listed, over 75% were seen once. Worth noting for this clone: Its specificity is unknown.

Study-wide results and limits: TCR beta V- and J-gene trimming was later associated with a missense DCLRE1C variant.

The rearrangement uses TRBV7-6 and TRBJ1-1; no firm D call. This TCR was sampled from a girl aged 2-10 years in good health and CMV-seropositive. The sample consisted of PBMCs. The CDR3 is CASSANEVNTEAFF. CDR3 DNA sequence: TGTGCCAGCAGCGCCAATGAGGTCAACACTGAAGCTTTCTTT.